Described below is a single TCR beta chain sequence and its context. Authors' processing steps: Researchers report that nucleated cell counts were estimated from reference gene primer amplification. Libraries were prepared by immunoSEQ multiplex PCR; TCRdb keeps only in-frame clonotypes and omits some of them. The V and J calls and clone size were taken over from that table, and D and trimming were inferred from the DNA. The repertoire holds nearly 25,000 clones, with 65% to 80% as singletons. The data were obtained in a study of blood T cell repertoires in COVID-19. Background on the study: COVID-19 samples collected from the United States, Italy and Spain covered acute and convalescent phases. Sources were T cells, B-cell-depleted T cells, or PBMCs; the material itself was cDNA or gDNA.

The CDR3 contains 21 residues. Per the germline V gene, CDR1 is SGHDN and CDR2 is FVKESK. V dropped 0 bases and J dropped 4; count of bases not matched to a gene: 23. Seattle enrolled patients during active infection and tracked them longitudinally. The sequenced sample was peripheral blood. The sequence was collected from a man aged 50-60 years with COVID-19, enrolled during active disease. This rearrangement joins TRBV14 to TRBJ2-7; 8 nucleotides match TRBD2. The CDR3 here is CASSQDYSIGGRRTGLYEQYF. In nucleotides, the CDR3 is TGTGCCAGCAGCCAAGATTACTCGATAGGCGGGAGGAGAACTGGCCTATACGAGCAGTACTTC.